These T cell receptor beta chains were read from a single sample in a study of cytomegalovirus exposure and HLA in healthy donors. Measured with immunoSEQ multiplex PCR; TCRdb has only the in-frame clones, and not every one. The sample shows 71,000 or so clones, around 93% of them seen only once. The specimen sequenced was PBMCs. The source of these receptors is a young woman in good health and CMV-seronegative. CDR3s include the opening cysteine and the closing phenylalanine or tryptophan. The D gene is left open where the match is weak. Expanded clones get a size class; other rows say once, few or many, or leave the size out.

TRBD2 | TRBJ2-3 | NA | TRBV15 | CATSRDAGGADTQYF | TGTGCCACCAGCAGAGATGCGGGAGGCGCAGATACGCAGTATTTT
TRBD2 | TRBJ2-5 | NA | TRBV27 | CASRSVLAGWETQYF | TGTGCCAGCAGGTCGGTTCTAGCGGGATGGGAGACCCAGTACTTC
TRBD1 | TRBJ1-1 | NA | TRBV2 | CASATGGITEAFF | TGTGCCAGTGCCACAGGGGGCATCACTGAAGCTTTCTTT
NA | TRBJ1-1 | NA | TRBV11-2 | CASSLVEGAEAFF | TGTGCCAGCAGCTTAGTGGAGGGAGCCGAAGCTTTCTTT
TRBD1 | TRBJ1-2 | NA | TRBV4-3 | CASSQGVDRGNEGYTF | TGCGCCAGCAGCCAAGGGGTCGACAGGGGGAACGAAGGCTACACCTTC
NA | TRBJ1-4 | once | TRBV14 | CASSQWLGAGEKLFF | TGTGCCAGCAGCCAGTGGCTAGGGGCTGGTGAAAAACTGTTTTTT
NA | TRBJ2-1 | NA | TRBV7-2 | CASSPSPEQFF | TGTGCCAGCAGCCCTTCCCCCGAGCAGTTCTTC
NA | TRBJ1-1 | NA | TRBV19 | CASSISGAQNTEAFF | TGTGCCAGTAGTATTTCCGGAGCCCAGAACACTGAAGCTTTCTTT
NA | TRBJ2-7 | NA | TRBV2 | CASNSGYEQYF | TGTGCCAGCAACAGCGGCTACGAGCAGTACTTC
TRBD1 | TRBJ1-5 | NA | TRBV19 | CASRQDRGDNQPQHF | TGTGCCAGTAGACAAGACAGGGGCGACAATCAGCCCCAGCATTTT
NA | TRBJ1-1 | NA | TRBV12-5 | CASGLGQNTEAFF | TGTGCTAGTGGTTTGGGACAGAACACTGAAGCTTTCTTT
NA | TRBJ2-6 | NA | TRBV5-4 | CASSLPLLGVVPGANVLTF | TGTGCCAGCAGCTTACCCCTCCTAGGGGTGGTGCCTGGGGCCAACGTCCTGACTTTC
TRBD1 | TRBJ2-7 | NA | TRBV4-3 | CASSQVGQGPYEQYF | TGCGCCAGCAGCCAAGTGGGACAGGGCCCCTACGAGCAGTACTTC
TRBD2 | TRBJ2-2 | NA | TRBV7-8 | CASSAGTSGNGGELFF | TGTGCCAGCAGCGCCGGGACTAGCGGGAATGGCGGGGAGCTGTTTTTT
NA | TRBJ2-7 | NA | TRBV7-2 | CASSSGHPYEQYF | TGTGCCAGCAGCTCGGGACACCCCTACGAGCAGTACTTC
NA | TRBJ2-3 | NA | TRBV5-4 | CASSLDSPGGTDTQYF | TGTGCCAGCAGCTTAGATTCCCCGGGTGGCACAGATACGCAGTATTTT
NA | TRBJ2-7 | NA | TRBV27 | CASSLRGTSYEQYF | TGTGCCAGCAGTTTACGAGGCACCTCCTACGAGCAGTACTTC
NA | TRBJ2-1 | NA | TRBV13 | CASSLGPGDNNEQFF | TGTGCCAGCAGCTTAGGGCCAGGGGACAACAATGAGCAGTTCTTC
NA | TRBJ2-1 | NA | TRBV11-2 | CASSHGGRSYNEQFF | TGTGCCAGCAGCCACGGGGGGCGCTCCTACAATGAGCAGTTCTTC
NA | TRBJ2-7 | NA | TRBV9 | CASSVASSSYEQYF | TGTGCCAGCAGCGTAGCTTCGAGCTCCTACGAGCAGTACTTC
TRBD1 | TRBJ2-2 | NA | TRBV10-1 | CASGDSKHTGELFF | TGCGCCAGCGGGGACAGCAAGCACACCGGGGAGCTGTTTTTT
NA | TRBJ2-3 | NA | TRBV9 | CASSVSPDTDTQYF | TGTGCCAGCAGCGTTAGCCCGGACACAGATACGCAGTATTTT
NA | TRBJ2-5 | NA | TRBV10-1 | CASQEKETQYF | TGCGCCAGCCAGGAAAAAGAGACCCAGTACTTC
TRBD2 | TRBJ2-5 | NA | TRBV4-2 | CASSLGTSGGETQYF | TGTGCCAGCAGCCTCGGGACTAGCGGAGGAGAGACCCAGTACTTC
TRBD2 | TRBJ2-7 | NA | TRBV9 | CASSISGSVTDEQYF | TGTGCCAGCAGCATTAGCGGGAGCGTTACCGACGAGCAGTACTTC